This TCR beta chain comes out of a study of chemoradiotherapy in HPV16-positive cancers. The overall study: Candidate HPV-specific clones and shared TCR motifs came from a couple of HPV16-positive patients. Overall study results and limits: Non-HPV-specific T cells did not expand in tumors during treatment, whereas candidate HPV-specific clones and E7-related motifs did.

Sequencing was performed with immunoSEQ multiplex PCR; in TCRdb, only in-frame clones are kept and a portion is missing. The data hold about 2,800 clones, with around 86% observed a single time. Germline V CDR1 and CDR2: ENHRY, SYGVKD. The length of the CDR3 is 15 residues. V lost 2 bases and J lost 4, with 12 bases in between. About this clone: No antigen is known for it.

The sequencing here drew on tumor tissue, taken from a patient who underwent chemoradiotherapy. V usage is TRBV10-3 and J usage is TRBJ2-1; D is perhaps TRBD1 or TRBD2 (6 bases each). This receptor was obtained from a human donor with HPV-associated anogenital cancer. As DNA, the CDR3 is TGTGCCATCAGTGAGCGCAGGGGACTTTACAATGAGCAGTTCTTC. This sequence encodes CAISERRGLYNEQFF.